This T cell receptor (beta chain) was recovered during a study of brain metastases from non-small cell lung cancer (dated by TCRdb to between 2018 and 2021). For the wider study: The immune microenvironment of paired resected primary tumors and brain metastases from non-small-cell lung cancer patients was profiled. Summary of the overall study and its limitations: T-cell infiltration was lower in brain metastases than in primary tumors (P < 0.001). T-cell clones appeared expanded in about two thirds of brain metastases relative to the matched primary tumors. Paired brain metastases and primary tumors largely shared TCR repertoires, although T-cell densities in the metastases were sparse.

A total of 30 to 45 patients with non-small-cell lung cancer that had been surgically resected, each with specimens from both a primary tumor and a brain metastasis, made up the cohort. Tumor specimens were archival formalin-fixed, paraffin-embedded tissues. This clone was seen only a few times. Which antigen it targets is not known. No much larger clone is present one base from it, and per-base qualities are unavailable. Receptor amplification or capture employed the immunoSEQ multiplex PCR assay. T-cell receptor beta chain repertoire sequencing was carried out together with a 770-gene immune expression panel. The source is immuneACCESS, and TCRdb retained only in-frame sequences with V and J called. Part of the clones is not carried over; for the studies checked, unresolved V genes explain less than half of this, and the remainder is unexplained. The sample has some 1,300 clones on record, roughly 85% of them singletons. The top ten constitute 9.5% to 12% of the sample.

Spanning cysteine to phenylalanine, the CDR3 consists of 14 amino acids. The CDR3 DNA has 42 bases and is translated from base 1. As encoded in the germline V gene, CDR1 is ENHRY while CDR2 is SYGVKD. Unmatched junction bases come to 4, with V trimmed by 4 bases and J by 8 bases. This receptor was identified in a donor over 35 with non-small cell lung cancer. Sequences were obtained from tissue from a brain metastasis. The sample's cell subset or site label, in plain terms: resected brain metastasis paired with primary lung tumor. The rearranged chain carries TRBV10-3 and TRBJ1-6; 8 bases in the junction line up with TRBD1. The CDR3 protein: CAISADRADSPLHF. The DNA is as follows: TGTGCCATCAGTGCGGACAGGGCTGATTCACCCCTCCACTTT.